This TCR beta chain was sequenced for a study of T cell repertoires in cytomegalovirus infection. Turning to the study itself: Matching HLA type and CMV infection were both indicated by public TCR beta signatures. Study outcomes and limitations: The ex vivo response was dominated by HLA-C-restricted CMV-specific TCR beta clonotypes. Of the TCR beta families, the public ones yielded a cumulative frequency that identified carriers of CMV plus the relevant HLA.

TCRdb re-analysed the reads in MiXCR, keeping a single row per CDR3 protein. The repertoire has around 740,000 distinct CDR3 sequences, about 40% of them found once; the top ten carry around 2.6%. V was pared by 4 bases and J by 3 bases, with 10 bases between. CDR1 is SQVTM and CDR2 is ANQGSEA in the germline V gene. CDR3 length: 13 residues. This clonotype was recorded a few times. Its antigen is not known. Sequencing used PBMCs. The sequence was collected from a human donor in good health (CMV status not recorded). Some clones in this sample may be carry-over from other donors' samples. The chain uses TRBV29-1 and TRBJ1-5, with D tentatively TRBD1 (5 bases). The CDR3 spells CSVGTSLNQPQHF. The CDR3 DNA reads as TGCAGCGTTGGGACAAGCCTCAATCAGCCCCAGCATTTT.